This TCR beta chain is from a study of cytomegalovirus exposure and HLA in healthy donors. Trimming pared 2 bases from V and 4 bases from J, leaving 9 bases between. CDR1 is MNHEY, CDR2 SVGAGI, per germline. The CDR3 runs to 13 residues. A multiplex PCR was run with 60 Vbeta primers and 13 Jbeta primers. Profiling relied on immunoSEQ multiplex PCR, and the TCRdb table lists in-frame clones only, not all of them. The data hold approximately 190,000 clones, with 82% observed a single time. The rearrangement uses TRBV6-5 and TRBJ2-7, with D possibly matching TRBD2 (6 bases). Specimen: PBMCs. The TCR originated in a woman younger than 35 in good health and CMV-seronegative. CDR3 in DNA: TGTGCCAGCAGTTACCAGGGACTTTACGAGCAGTACTTC. As protein: CASSYQGLYEQYF.